This T cell receptor beta chain was found in a study of blood T cell repertoires in COVID-19. As for the study in general: Material from acute and convalescent COVID-19 was sourced from the United States, Italy and Spain. T cells, B-cell-depleted T cells, or PBMCs supplied cDNA or gDNA.

The Seattle site enrolled patients during active infection and followed them longitudinally. Losses at the gene ends were 8 bases for V and 4 bases for J; bases not matched to a gene: 8. Per germline, CDR1 MDHEN and CDR2 SYDVKM. There are 14 residues in the CDR3. Authors' methods: Reference gene primer amplification yielded estimated nucleated cell counts. Generated by immunoSEQ multiplex PCR, the TCRdb table keeps only in-frame clones and is missing some. Clone size and the V and J calls come from that table; the DNA yielded D and trimming. The table lists roughly 220,000 clones, roughly four fifths of them singletons, with 6.5% to 8.5% in the top ten. This clone has a single count.

The material sequenced was peripheral blood. The receptor was derived from an elderly woman with COVID-19, enrolled during active disease. The chain has TRBV28 and TRBJ2-1; TRBD2 aligns across 7 bases. CDR3 nucleotide sequence: TGTGCCAGCCGATCTAGCGGACCATACAATGAGCAGTTCTTC. Its translation is CASRSSGPYNEQFF. Together with reference TRBV28 and TRBJ2-1, the CDR3 gives the full variable domain: DVKVTQSSRYLVKRTGEKVFLECVQDMDHENMFWYRQDPGLGLRLIYFSYDVKMKEKGDIPEGYSVSREKKERFSLILESASTNQTSMYLCASRSSGPYNEQFFGPGTRLTVL.